Included here is one T cell receptor beta chain sequence, with context. The data are from a study of cytomegalovirus exposure and HLA in healthy donors. Both 60 Vbeta primers and 13 Jbeta primers went into the PCR. The authors' processing: An analysis that came later counted approximately 76 million unique TCR beta chains, approximately 10 million shared. This table comes from immunoSEQ multiplex PCR, and its TCRdb copy is limited to in-frame clones, with some not included. The V and J calls and the clone size are those of that table, but D and trimming were determined from the DNA. The sample includes about 130,000 clones, roughly four fifths of them seen just once. Germline CDR1 and CDR2: SEHNR and FQNEAQ (reference sequence). This CDR3 has 15 amino acids. Trimming at V came to 8 bases and at J to 9 bases, leaving 12 bases not matched to a gene.

This receptor was obtained from a woman between 45 and 65 years old in good health and CMV-seronegative. Specimen: PBMCs. The chain employs TRBV7-9 and TRBJ2-1, with 11 bases lining up with TRBD2. CDR3 region: CASLVAGGPSGEQFF. DNA for the CDR3: TGTGCCAGCCTTGTAGCGGGAGGGCCAAGCGGTGAGCAGTTCTTC.